The 26 T cell receptor beta chains below were found in one sample sequenced in a study of immune evolution from preneoplasia to lung adenocarcinoma. The method was immunoSEQ multiplex PCR; TCRdb's version includes in-frame clones alone and lacks a portion of them. The profile shows about 11,000 clones, around three quarters of them singletons. Sequencing used FFPE normal lung tissue adjacent to the tumor. The source of these receptors is a person aged 55 to 75 with lung adenocarcinoma. Some clones in this sample may be carry-over from other donors' samples.

The rearrangement links TRBV11-1 to TRBJ2-1; 10 nucleotides align to TRBD2. Germline loops: CDR1 SGHAT, CDR2 FQDESV (reference sequence). With V trimmed by 4 bases and J by 3 bases, 9 bases remained unmatched. The CDR3 is made up of 17 amino acids. This CDR3 is CASSYLPLAGVYNEQFF. CDR3 in DNA: TGTGCCAGCAGCTACCTACCTCTAGCGGGAGTCTACAATGAGCAGTTCTTC.

V usage is TRBV21-1 and J usage is TRBJ1-5; no check of the table's D call, TRBD1, against the DNA was made. TRBV21-1 is classified as a pseudogene. There are 14 residues in the CDR3. This CDR3 is CASLQGACDQPQHF. Written as DNA, the CDR3 is TGTGCCAGCTTACAGGGGGCTTGCGATCAGCCCCAGCATTTT.

The chain links TRBV5-4 to TRBJ2-7; D possibly corresponds to TRBD2 (5 bases). Germline assignment: CDR1 SGHNT and CDR2 YYREEE (reference sequence). Trimming removed 3 bases at V and 2 bases at J, with 12 bases between. The CDR3 is made up of 14 amino acids. Here the CDR3 reads CASSSRTDTYEQYF. The CDR3 DNA follows: TGTGCCAGCAGCTCCAGGACTGATACCTACGAGCAGTACTTC.

This clone was recorded only once. The V call is TRBV10-1, the J call TRBJ2-5; maybe TRBD1 (5 bases). Germline CDR1 and CDR2: WNHNN and SYGVQD (reference sequence). The V and J ends lost 4 bases and 7 bases respectively, with 13 bases between them. The CDR3 spans 13 residues. The CDR3: CASSAFQQGTQYF. The DNA of the CDR3 is TGCGCCAGCAGTGCGTTCCAGCAGGGGACCCAGTACTTC.

This clone was counted a single time. The rearrangement links TRBV21-1 to TRBJ2-5. TRBV21-1 has pseudogene status. The CDR3 has 15 amino acids. CDR3 in amino acids: CASSKVGRNQETQYF. For the CDR3, the DNA is TGTGCCAGCAGCAAAGTGGGACGGAACCAAGAGACCCAGTACTTC.

The chain is built from TRBV6-6 and TRBJ1-5; D gene ambiguous. The V gene lost 0 bases and the J gene lost 4 bases, with 7 bases spanning the gap. Germline V gene sequence: CDR1 MNHNY, CDR2 SVGAGI (reference sequence). The CDR3 has 14 residues. CDR3 protein: CASSYSNENQPQHF. DNA for the CDR3: TGTGCCAGCAGTTACTCGAATGAGAATCAGCCCCAGCATTTT.

This clone was seen a handful of times. The chain has TRBV28 and TRBJ2-3; D may be TRBD2 (5 bases). Germline loops: CDR1 MDHEN, CDR2 SYDVKM. There are 16 residues in the CDR3. Deletions cut 7 bases from V and 2 bases from J, with 19 bases between. CDR3 nucleotides: TGTGCCAGCACCCTAGGCCGGACTCCAAACACAGATACGCAGTATTTT. This sequence encodes CASTLGRTPNTDTQYF.

CDR3: CASRRLAATYNEQFF. CDR3 bases: TGTGCCAGCAGGCGACTAGCGGCGACCTACAATGAGCAGTTCTTC. The rearrangement links TRBV6-1 to TRBJ2-1, with 9 positions matching TRBD2. Losses at the gene ends were 6 bases for V and 2 bases for J; bases not matched to a gene: 5. Germline CDR1 and CDR2: MNHNS and SASEGT. The CDR3 spans 15 residues.

This sequence joins TRBV30 and TRBJ1-1; TRBD1 might be the D (6 bases). CDR1 and CDR2 (germline): GTSNPN, SVGIG (reference sequence). The V and J ends lost 0 bases and 9 bases respectively, with 17 bases between them. This CDR3 is built from 14 residues. The CDR3 region is CAWSVRQGRRKAFF. CDR3 DNA: TGTGCCTGGAGTGTAAGGCAGGGGCGGCGAAAAGCTTTCTTT.

The chain links TRBV12-5 to TRBJ2-2; 8 nucleotides align to TRBD2. Germline lookup yields CDR1 LGHNT and CDR2 FRNRAP. CDR3 length equals 17 residues. Trimming took 4 bases from V and 7 from J; bases not matched to a gene: 14. This CDR3 is CASGSTGRREEYGELFF. CDR3 coding DNA: TGTGCTAGTGGTTCCACGGGAAGGCGGGAGGAGTACGGGGAGCTGTTTTTT.

V and J are TRBV7-2 and TRBJ2-4; TRBD2 matches 11 bases. The trim removed 1 base at V and 3 bases at J, leaving 8 bases unmatched. CDR1 and CDR2 from the germline V gene are SGHTA and FQGNSA. The CDR3 is 18 amino acids. Written as DNA, the CDR3 is TGTGCCAGCAGCTTAGGGCGCGGGACTAGCGGTTACAAAAACATTCAGTACTTC. Translation gives CASSLGRGTSGYKNIQYF.

The rearrangement joins TRBV30 to TRBJ2-5; 9 bases are a match to TRBD2. CDR1 is GTSNPN and CDR2 is SVGIG in the germline V gene (reference sequence). The CDR3 loop spans 14 amino acids. V gave up 5 bases and J gave up 7 bases; unmatched junction bases: 11. The CDR3 region has the DNA TGTGCCTGGGAAGTAGGACTAGCGTCCGGGACCCAGTACTTC. It is translated as CAWEVGLASGTQYF.

This chain joins TRBV14 and TRBJ2-1; D tentatively reads TRBD1 or TRBD2 (7 bases each). The CDR3 loop spans 16 amino acids. Trimming removed 0 bases from V and 2 bases from J, with 11 bases in between. CDR1 and CDR2 from the germline V gene are SGHDN and FVKESK. CDR3: CASSQEQGRAYNEQFF. DNA of the CDR3: TGTGCCAGCAGCCAAGAACAGGGGAGGGCCTACAATGAGCAGTTCTTC.

The chain uses TRBV30 and TRBJ2-5; tentative D call: TRBD1 (8 bases). CDR3 length: 13 residues. Germline V lookup: CDR1 GTSNPN, CDR2 SVGIG (reference sequence). Trimming cost V 0 bases and J 5 bases, with 10 bases left between them. CDR3 coding DNA: TGTGCCTGGAGTGTACAGGGGGGGGAGACCCAGTACTTC. This sequence encodes CAWSVQGGETQYF.

This clone was observed once. The chain couples TRBV5-1 to TRBJ1-5; 12 positions agree with TRBD1. The V and J ends lost 4 bases and 6 bases, in that order; junction bases with no gene match: 5. The germline V gene has CDR1 SGHRS and CDR2 YFSETQ. This CDR3 has 15 amino acids. CDR3 amino acids: CASSPGQGAGQPQHF. As DNA, the CDR3 is TGCGCCAGCAGCCCGGGACAGGGGGCAGGTCAGCCCCAGCATTTT. Full variable domain (missing parts from reference TRBV5-1 and TRBJ1-5): KAGVTQTPRYLIKTRGQQVTLSCSPISGHRSVSWYQQTPGQGLQFLFEYFSETQRNKGNFPGRFSGRQFSNSRSEMNVSTLELGDSALYLCASSPGQGAGQPQHFGDGTRLSIL.

This chain links TRBV6-5 with TRBJ2-5, with D tentatively TRBD1 (5 bases). Germline assignment: CDR1 MNHEY and CDR2 SVGAGI. V lost 8 bases and J lost 5, with 9 bases in between. The CDR3 runs 11 residues. CDR3 bases: TGTGCCAGCGATAAGGGGGAGACCCAGTACTTC. Protein sequence: CASDKGETQYF.

V and J are TRBV7-9 and TRBJ2-5, with D possibly TRBD1 on 5 matching bases. Germline V gene data show CDR1 as SEHNR and CDR2 as FQNEAQ (reference sequence). The CDR3 totals 14 residues. Trimming shortened V by 2 bases and J by 6 bases, and 13 bases separated the two germline ends. The CDR3 protein is CASSLWGTRQTQYF. CDR3 nucleotide sequence: TGTGCCAGCAGCTTATGGGGCACCCGGCAGACCCAGTACTTC.

This clone was counted a single time. The rearrangement uses TRBV12-5 and TRBJ1-3, with D hard to call. Trimming cost V 2 bases and J 2 bases, with 7 bases left between them. The CDR3 runs to 14 residues. In germline, CDR1 is LGHNT, CDR2 FRNRAP. The CDR3 nucleotides read TGTGCTAGTGGTTTGCTGGCGGCTGGAAACACCATATATTTT. Translated, it gives CASGLLAAGNTIYF.

CDR3 protein: CASSLVRDYNEQFF. The CDR3 coding sequence is TGTGCCAGCAGCTTAGTAAGGGACTACAATGAGCAGTTCTTC. The chain has TRBV11-2 and TRBJ2-1; D gene unclear. Germline assignment: CDR1 SGHAT and CDR2 FQNNGV. This CDR3 comprises 14 residues. The ends were cut back, 1 base at V and 3 bases at J, with 7 bases in the middle.

The V call is TRBV6-5, the J call TRBJ2-5; D call uncertain. Trimming left V 5 bases short and J 2 bases short, with 9 bases between. This CDR3 comprises 13 residues. CDR1 is MNHEY, CDR2 SVGAGI, per germline. The CDR3 loop reads CASSRRRQETQYF. The DNA for the CDR3 is TGTGCCAGCAGTAGGAGAAGACAAGAGACCCAGTACTTC.

This chain links TRBV18 with TRBJ1-4, with 8 bases matching TRBD1. Losses at the gene ends were 6 bases for V and 6 bases for J; bases not matched to a gene: 6. This CDR3 has 14 amino acids. Germline V lookup: CDR1 KGHSH, CDR2 LQKENI. The CDR3 reads CASSRSGGYEKLFF. The CDR3 bases are TGTGCCAGCTCGAGATCAGGGGGCTATGAAAAACTGTTTTTT.

The genes are TRBV5-1 and TRBJ2-1; D gene unclear. The CDR3 contains 15 residues. V was pared by 1 base and J by 3 bases, with 11 bases between. Germline assignment: CDR1 SGHRS and CDR2 YFSETQ. The CDR3 loop is CASSLSLGYYNEQFF. The CDR3 DNA sequence: TGCGCCAGCAGCTTGAGTCTAGGGTACTACAATGAGCAGTTCTTC.

The sample holds one count of this clone. The V call is TRBV10-2, the J call TRBJ2-7; TRBD2 agrees at 13 bases. After removal of 6 bases from V and 2 bases from J, the junction contained 13 bases not matched to a gene. Germline CDR1 and CDR2: WSHSY and SAAADI. The CDR3 totals 18 residues. In DNA, the CDR3 is TGCGCCAGCAGCGACCAGACTAGCGGGAGGCGAGGCACCTACGAGCAGTACTTC. Amino acids: CASSDQTSGRRGTYEQYF.

The chain couples TRBV5-1 to TRBJ1-4, with 7 bases lining up with TRBD1. The CDR3 is 15 amino acids. The V gene end was trimmed by 2 bases and the J gene end by 5 bases; junction bases not matched to a gene: 6. The V gene's germline CDR1 is SGHRS and CDR2 YFSETQ. The DNA for the CDR3 is TGCGCCAGCAGCTTACAGGGGCCATGGAATGAAAAACTGTTTTTT. It is translated as CASSLQGPWNEKLFF.

This clone has only one observation. The V gene is TRBV29-1, the J gene TRBJ2-4; 12 bases align to TRBD2. In germline, CDR1 is SQVTM, CDR2 ANQGSEA. The length of the CDR3 is 14 residues. V shed 6 bases, J shed 6 bases, and the junction held 6 bases outside the gene matches. The CDR3 here is CSVPLAGGTNIQYF. The CDR3 DNA sequence: TGCAGCGTCCCCCTAGCGGGAGGGACAAACATTCAGTACTTC.

This sequence joins TRBV21-1 and TRBJ2-7. TRBV21-1 is reported as a pseudogene. This CDR3 is built from 15 residues. Here the CDR3 DNA reads TGTGCCAGCAGCAACGCCGGGGGCGAGGCCTACGAGCAGTACTTC. It yields the protein CASSNAGGEAYEQYF.